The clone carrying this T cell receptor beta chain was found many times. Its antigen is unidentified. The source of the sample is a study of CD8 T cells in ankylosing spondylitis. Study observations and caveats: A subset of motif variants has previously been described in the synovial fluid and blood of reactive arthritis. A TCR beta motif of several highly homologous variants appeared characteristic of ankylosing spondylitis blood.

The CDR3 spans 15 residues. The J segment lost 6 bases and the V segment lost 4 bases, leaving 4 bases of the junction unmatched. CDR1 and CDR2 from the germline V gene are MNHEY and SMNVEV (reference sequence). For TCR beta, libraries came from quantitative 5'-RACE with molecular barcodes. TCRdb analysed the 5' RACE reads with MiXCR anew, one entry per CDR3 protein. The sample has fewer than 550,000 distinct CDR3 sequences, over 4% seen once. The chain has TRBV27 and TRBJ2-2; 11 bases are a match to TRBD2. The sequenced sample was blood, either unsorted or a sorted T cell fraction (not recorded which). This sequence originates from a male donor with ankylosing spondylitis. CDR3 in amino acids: CASSSGTSGSGELFF. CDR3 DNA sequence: TGTGCCAGCAGTTCCGGGACTAGCGGTTCCGGGGAGCTGTTTTTT.